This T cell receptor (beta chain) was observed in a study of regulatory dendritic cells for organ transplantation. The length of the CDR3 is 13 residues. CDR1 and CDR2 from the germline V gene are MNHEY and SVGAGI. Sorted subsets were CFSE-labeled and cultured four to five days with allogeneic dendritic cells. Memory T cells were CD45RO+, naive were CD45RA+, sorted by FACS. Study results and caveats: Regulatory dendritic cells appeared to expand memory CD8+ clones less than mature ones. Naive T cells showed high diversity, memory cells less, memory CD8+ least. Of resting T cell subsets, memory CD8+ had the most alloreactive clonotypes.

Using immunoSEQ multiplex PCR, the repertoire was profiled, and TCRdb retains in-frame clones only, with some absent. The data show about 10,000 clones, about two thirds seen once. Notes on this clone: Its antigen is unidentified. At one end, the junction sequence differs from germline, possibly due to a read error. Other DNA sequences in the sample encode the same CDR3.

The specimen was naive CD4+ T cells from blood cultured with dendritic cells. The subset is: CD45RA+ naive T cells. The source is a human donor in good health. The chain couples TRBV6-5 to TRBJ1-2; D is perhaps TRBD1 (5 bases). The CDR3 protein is CASSTSGYYGYTF. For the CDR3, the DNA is TGTGCTAGCAGTACCTCAGGGTACTATGGCTACACCTTC.